The rows below give T cell receptor beta chains drawn from one sample of a study of blood T cell repertoires in COVID-19. Assay: immunoSEQ multiplex PCR; the TCRdb copy retains only in-frame clones and omits some. The table lists approximately 19,000 clones, around 80% of them singletons. Source material: peripheral blood. The receptors were gathered from a man between 60 and 70 years old with acute or convalescent COVID-19. CDR3s include the opening cysteine and the closing phenylalanine or tryptophan. A D gene is named only where the DNA matches it firmly. Size is omitted from some rows. Given values are once, few, many or a class for expanded clones.

>TRBJ2-5|few|-|TRBV12-5
TGTGCTAGTGGGGGGCGGGAGACCCAGTACTTC
CASGGRETQYF
>TRBJ2-5|-|TRBD2|TRBV7-8
TGTGCCAGCAGCCGGGGGGGGGACCAAGAGACCCAGTACTTC
CASSRGGDQETQYF
>TRBJ2-3|-|TRBD2|TRBV27
TGTGCCAGCAGACCGGGACTAGCGATCGATACGCAGTATTTT
CASRPGLAIDTQYF
>TRBJ1-2|-|-|TRBV2
TGTGCCAGCATGGAGAACCCGGGGGGCTACACCTTC
CASMENPGGYTF
>TRBJ2-7|-|TRBD1|TRBV18
TGTGCCAGCTCAGGAGGACAGGGAATGGTTAACGAGCAGTACTTC
CASSGGQGMVNEQYF
>TRBJ1-2|-|TRBD1|TRBV19
TGTGCCAGTAGTCCGGGACAGGCTAACTATGGCTACACCTTC
CASSPGQANYGYTF
>TRBJ1-1|-|TRBD1|TRBV7-2
TGTGCCAGCAGCATCCAGGGGGCGAGCACTGAAGCTTTCTTT
CASSIQGASTEAFF
>TRBJ2-3|few|-|TRBV2
TGTGCCAGCACCTCCGCGTACAGCACAGATACGCAGTATTTT
CASTSAYSTDTQYF
>TRBJ1-3|-|-|TRBV9
TGTGCCAGCAGCGTAGGGGCAGGACACTACTCTGGAAACACCATATATTTT
CASSVGAGHYSGNTIYF
>TRBJ1-5|-|-|TRBV27
TGTGCCAGCAGCGGGATCTCTACAAAAGAGCCCCAGCATTTT
CASSGISTKEPQHF
>TRBJ1-3|once|-|TRBV4-1
TGCGCCAGCAGCCAAGAAGGACAGCCAGATGGAAACACCATATATTTT
CASSQEGQPDGNTIYF
>TRBJ2-1|-|TRBD1|TRBV2
TGTGCCAGCACCGCGGGGGACAGGGAGGCGCGCTCCTACAATGAGCAGTTCTTC
CASTAGDREARSYNEQFF
>TRBJ1-1|-|-|TRBV5-1
TGCGCCAGCAGCTTGACTCCGAACACTGAAGCTTTCTTT
CASSLTPNTEAFF
>TRBJ2-1|-|TRBD1|TRBV7-3
TGTGCCAGCAGTTCCACGGACAGGCAGCAGTTCTTC
CASSSTDRQQFF
>TRBJ2-3|-|TRBD2|TRBV7-8
TGTGCCAGCAGCTTAGGACTAGCGGGGGTCGATACGCAGTATTTT
CASSLGLAGVDTQYF
>TRBJ2-7|-|TRBD1|TRBV19
TGTGCCAGTAGTACAGAGGCAGGGGGCTACGAGCAGTACTTC
CASSTEAGGYEQYF
>TRBJ1-1|-|-|TRBV9
TGTGCCAGCAGCTCCGGGTCTCCATGGTGGGTCGAAGCTTTCTTT
CASSSGSPWWVEAFF
>TRBJ2-5|-|-|TRBV4-1
TGCGCCAGCAGCCGGAGGGAAGCTACTGAGACCCAGTACTTC
CASSRREATETQYF
>TRBJ1-6|-|TRBD1|TRBV6-2/TRBV6-3
TGTGCCAGCAGTTTCCTCTCCAGGGGGAATTCACCCCTCCACTTT
CASSFLSRGNSPLHF
>TRBJ2-1|few|-|TRBV20-1
TGCAGTGCTAGTTGGGCAGGGGAGAATGAGCAGTTCTTC
CSASWAGENEQFF
>TRBJ1-2|-|-|TRBV28
TGTGCCAGCAGTCTCTCAGGACTCGACTATGGCTACACCTTC
CASSLSGLDYGYTF
>TRBJ2-3|-|-|TRBV27
TGTGCCAGCAGTTTAACCCCACAGATCACAGATACGCAGTATTTT
CASSLTPQITDTQYF
>TRBJ2-5|-|TRBD1|TRBV18
TGTGCCAGCTCACGTTTGACAGGGGGCCGAGAGACCCAGTACTTC
CASSRLTGGRETQYF
>TRBJ1-6|-|-|TRBV6-6
TGTGCCAGCAGTCAGTACAGGGATCATTCACCCCTCCACTTT
CASSQYRDHSPLHF
>TRBJ2-2|-|-|TRBV5-1
TGCGCCAGCAGCTTGAGGGGACTGAACACCGGGGAGCTGTTTTTT
CASSLRGLNTGELFF
>TRBJ2-5|-|TRBD2|TRBV19
TGTGCCAGTAGTATCCGGGGGGGCACAGAGACCCAGTACTTC
CASSIRGGTETQYF
>TRBJ1-1|-|-|TRBV2
TGTGCCAGCATCCCTAGGGGTACTGAAGCTTTCTTT
CASIPRGTEAFF
>TRBJ1-6|-|-|TRBV9
TGTGCCAGCAGCGTAGTCCCCGATTCACCCCTCCACTTT
CASSVVPDSPLHF
>TRBJ2-2|-|TRBD2|TRBV27
TGTGCCAGCAGTCCGCGACTAGCCGACACCGGGGAGCTGTTTTTT
CASSPRLADTGELFF
>TRBJ1-3|-|-|TRBV6-5
TGTGCCAGCAGTCGGGGGGAGGGTGGCACCATATATTTT
CASSRGEGGTIYF
>TRBJ2-2|-|TRBD1|TRBV7-7
TGTGCTAGCAGCTTACTCTCCGGGACAGCCACCGGGGAGCTGTTTTTT
CASSLLSGTATGELFF
>TRBJ2-5|-|-|TRBV10-3
TGTGCCATCAGTGTCGAGCCGGAGACCCAGTACTTC
CAISVEPETQYF
>TRBJ2-3|-|TRBD2|TRBV18
TGTGCCAGCTCACCAACGCGGGGGGAAGATACGCAGTATTTT
CASSPTRGEDTQYF
>TRBJ2-2|-|TRBD2|TRBV5-4
TGTGCCAGCAGTTTTGGATTAGCGGGGAACGGGGAGCTGTTTTTT
CASSFGLAGNGELFF
>TRBJ1-1|few|TRBD1|TRBV29-1
TGCAGCGCCCCCGACAGGGGTACTGAAGCTTTCTTT
CSAPDRGTEAFF
>TRBJ2-5|-|TRBD1|TRBV19
TGTGCCAGTAGAGGGACAGGGGGCGTCGAGACCCAGTACTTC
CASRGTGGVETQYF
>TRBJ2-1|-|TRBD1|TRBV19
TGTGCCAGCCGGACAGGGATGTACAATGAGCAGTTCTTC
CASRTGMYNEQFF
>TRBJ1-2|-|TRBD1|TRBV30
TGTGCCTGGGCCCAACAGGGGGCGCGAGGTGGCTACACCTTC
CAWAQQGARGGYTF
>TRBJ2-3|-|-|TRBV11-2
TGTGCCAGCAGCTTAGGAGCACAGGCCCAGACAGATACGCAGTATTTT
CASSLGAQAQTDTQYF
>TRBJ1-2|-|TRBD1|TRBV7-6
TGTGCCAGCAGTCAACTCCCGGGACAGGATCTCCTGGGGGGCTACACCTTC
CASSQLPGQDLLGGYTF
>TRBJ1-2|-|-|TRBV9
TGTGCCAGCAGCGTAGGGGAAGGGGCCTATGGCTACACCTTC
CASSVGEGAYGYTF
>TRBJ1-5|once|-|TRBV12-3/TRBV12-4
TGTGCCAGCAGTTTGGGGGCGCGGCCCCAGCATTTT
CASSLGARPQHF
>TRBJ1-2|-|TRBD1|TRBV6-5
TGTGCCAGCAGCCCGAGACAGGGGGCGCCCAATGGCTACACCTTC
CASSPRQGAPNGYTF
>TRBJ1-5|-|TRBD1|TRBV12-3/TRBV12-4
TGTGCCAGCACCCAGGGGGTAATTCAGCCCCAGCATTTT
CASTQGVIQPQHF
>TRBJ1-2|-|-|TRBV29-1
TGCAGCGTTGACGAGGGCTTGGATGGCTACACCTTC
CSVDEGLDGYTF